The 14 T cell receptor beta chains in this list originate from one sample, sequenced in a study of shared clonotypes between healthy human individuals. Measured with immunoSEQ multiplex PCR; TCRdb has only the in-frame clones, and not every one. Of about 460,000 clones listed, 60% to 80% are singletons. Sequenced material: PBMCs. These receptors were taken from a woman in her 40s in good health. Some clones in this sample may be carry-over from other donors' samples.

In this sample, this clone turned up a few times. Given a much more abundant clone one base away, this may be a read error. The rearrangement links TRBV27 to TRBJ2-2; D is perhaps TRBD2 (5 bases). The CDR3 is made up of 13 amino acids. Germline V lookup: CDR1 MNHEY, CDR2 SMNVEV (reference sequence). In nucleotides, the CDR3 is TGTGCCAGCAGGGACTCGAACACCGGGGAGCTGCTTTTT. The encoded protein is CASRDSNTGELLF.

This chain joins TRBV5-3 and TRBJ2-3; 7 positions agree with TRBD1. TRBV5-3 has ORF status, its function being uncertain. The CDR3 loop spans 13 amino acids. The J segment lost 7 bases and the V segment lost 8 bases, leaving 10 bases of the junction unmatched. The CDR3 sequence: CASSRQGVHTQYF. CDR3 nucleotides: TGTGCCAGCAGCCGACAGGGCGTACATACGCAGTATTTT.

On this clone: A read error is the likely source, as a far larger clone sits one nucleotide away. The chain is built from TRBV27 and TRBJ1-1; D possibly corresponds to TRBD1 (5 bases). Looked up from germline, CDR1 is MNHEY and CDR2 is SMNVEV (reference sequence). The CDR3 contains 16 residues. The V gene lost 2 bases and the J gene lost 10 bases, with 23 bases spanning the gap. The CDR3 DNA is TGTGCCAGCAGTTTAGGGGGTTGGGGGGTGAAAGGTGGAGCTTTCTTT. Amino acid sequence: CASSLGGWGVKGGAFF.

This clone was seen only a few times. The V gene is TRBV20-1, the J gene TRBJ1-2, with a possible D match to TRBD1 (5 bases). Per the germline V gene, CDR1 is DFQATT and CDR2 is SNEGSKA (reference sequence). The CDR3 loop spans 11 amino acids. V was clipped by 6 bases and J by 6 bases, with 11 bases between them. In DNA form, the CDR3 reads TGCAGTGCCTACGACAGCCATGGCTACACCTTC. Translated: CSAYDSHGYTF.

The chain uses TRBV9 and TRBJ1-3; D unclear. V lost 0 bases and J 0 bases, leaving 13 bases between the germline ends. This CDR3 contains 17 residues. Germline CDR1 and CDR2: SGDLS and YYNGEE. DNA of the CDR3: TGTGCCAGCAGCGTAGAGGGCAGGCTATACTCTGGAAACACCATATATTTT. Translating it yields CASSVEGRLYSGNTIYF.

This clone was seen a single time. The CDR3 protein is CASSTRQGKNQETQYF. CDR3 nucleotide sequence: TGTGCCAGCAGCACAAGACAGGGGAAGAACCAAGAGACCCAGTACTTC. The chain uses TRBV5-4 and TRBJ2-5, with 8 positions matching TRBD1. The CDR3 spans 16 residues. Per the germline V gene, CDR1 is SGHNT and CDR2 is YYREEE (reference sequence). J was trimmed by 0 bases and V by 4 bases; bases with no gene match: 8.

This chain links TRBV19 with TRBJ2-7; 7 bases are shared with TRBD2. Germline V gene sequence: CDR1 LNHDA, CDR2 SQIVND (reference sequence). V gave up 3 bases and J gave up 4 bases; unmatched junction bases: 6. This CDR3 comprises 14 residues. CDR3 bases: TGTGCCAGTAGTATCGGCGGGAGTTTTTACGAGCAGTACTTC. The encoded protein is CASSIGGSFYEQYF.

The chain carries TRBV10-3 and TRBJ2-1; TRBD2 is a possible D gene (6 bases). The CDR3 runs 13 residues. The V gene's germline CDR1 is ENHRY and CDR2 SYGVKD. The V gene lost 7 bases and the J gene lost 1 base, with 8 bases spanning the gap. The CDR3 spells CAITGESYNEQFF. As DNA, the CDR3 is TGTGCCATCACGGGGGAATCCTACAATGAGCAGTTCTTC.

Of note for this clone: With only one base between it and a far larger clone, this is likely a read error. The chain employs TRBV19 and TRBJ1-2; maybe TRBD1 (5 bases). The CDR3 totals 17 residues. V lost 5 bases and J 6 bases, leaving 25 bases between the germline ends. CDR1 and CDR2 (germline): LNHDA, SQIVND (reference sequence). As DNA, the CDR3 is TGTGCCAGTAGTGGATTTGCAGGGACCGGGGGTGGCCATGGCTACACCTTC. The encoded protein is CASSGFAGTGGGHGYTF.

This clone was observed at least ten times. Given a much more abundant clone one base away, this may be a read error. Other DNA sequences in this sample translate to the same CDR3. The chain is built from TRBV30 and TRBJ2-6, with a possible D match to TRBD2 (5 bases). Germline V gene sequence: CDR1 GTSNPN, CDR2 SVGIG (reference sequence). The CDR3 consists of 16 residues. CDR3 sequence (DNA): TGTGCTTGGAGTGTTACGGGGTTCTCTGGGGCCAACGTCCTGACTTTC. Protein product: CAWSVTGFSGANVLTF. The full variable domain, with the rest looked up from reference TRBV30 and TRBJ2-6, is SQTIHQWPATLVQPVGSPLSLECTVEGTSNPNLYWYRQAAGRGLQLLFYSVGIGQISSEVPQNLSASRPQDRQFILSSKKLLLSDSGFYLCAWSVTGFSGANVLTFGAGSRLTVL.

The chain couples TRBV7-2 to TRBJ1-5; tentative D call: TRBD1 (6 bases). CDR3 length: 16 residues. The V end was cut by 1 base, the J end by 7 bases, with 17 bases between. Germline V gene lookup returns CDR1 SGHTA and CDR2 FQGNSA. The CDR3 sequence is CASSLDRAGAGQPQHF. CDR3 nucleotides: TGTGCCAGCAGCTTAGATCGAGCGGGGGCAGGGCAGCCCCAGCATTTT.

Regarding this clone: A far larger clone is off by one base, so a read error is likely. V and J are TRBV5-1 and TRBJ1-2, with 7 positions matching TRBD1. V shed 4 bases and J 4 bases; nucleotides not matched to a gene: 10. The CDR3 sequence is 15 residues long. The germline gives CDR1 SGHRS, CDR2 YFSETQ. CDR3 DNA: TGCGCCAGCAGCCCACCTCCCGGGACAGCCTATGGCTACACCTTC. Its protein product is CASSPPPGTAYGYTF.

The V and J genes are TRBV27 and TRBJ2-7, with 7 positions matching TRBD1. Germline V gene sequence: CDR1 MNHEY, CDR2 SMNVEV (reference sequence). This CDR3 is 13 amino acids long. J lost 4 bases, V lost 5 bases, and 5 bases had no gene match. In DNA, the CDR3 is TGTGCCAGCAGTCCCTACAGGGGTTACGAGCAGTACTTC. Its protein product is CASSPYRGYEQYF.

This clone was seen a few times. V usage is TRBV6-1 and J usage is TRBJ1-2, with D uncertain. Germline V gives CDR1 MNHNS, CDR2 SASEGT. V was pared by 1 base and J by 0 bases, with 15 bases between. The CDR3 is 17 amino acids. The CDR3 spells CASSEVGSPSANYGYTF. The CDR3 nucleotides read TGTGCCAGCAGTGAAGTTGGAAGCCCCTCAGCTAACTATGGCTACACCTTC.